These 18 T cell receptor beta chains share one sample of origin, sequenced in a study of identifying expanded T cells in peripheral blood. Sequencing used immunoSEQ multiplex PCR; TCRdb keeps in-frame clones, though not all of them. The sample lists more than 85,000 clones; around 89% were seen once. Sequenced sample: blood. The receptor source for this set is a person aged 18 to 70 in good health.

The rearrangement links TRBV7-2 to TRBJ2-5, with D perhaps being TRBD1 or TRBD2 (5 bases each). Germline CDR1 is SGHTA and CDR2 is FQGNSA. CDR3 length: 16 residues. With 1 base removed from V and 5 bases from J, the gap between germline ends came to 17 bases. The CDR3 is CASSLGERGEAETQYF. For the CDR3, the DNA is TGTGCCAGCAGCTTAGGGGAGCGAGGGGAAGCGGAGACCCAGTACTTC.

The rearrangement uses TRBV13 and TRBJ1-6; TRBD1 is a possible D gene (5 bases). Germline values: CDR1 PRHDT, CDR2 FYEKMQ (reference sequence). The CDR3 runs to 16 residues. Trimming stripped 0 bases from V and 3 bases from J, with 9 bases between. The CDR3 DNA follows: TGTGCCAGCAGCTTAGGGACAGCTGTCTATAATTCACCCCTCCACTTT. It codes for CASSLGTAVYNSPLHF.

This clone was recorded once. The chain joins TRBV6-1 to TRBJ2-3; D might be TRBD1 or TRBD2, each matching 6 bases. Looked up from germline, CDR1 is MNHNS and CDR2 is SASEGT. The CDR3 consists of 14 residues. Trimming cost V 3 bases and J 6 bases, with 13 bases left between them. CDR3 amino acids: CASSEWGAADTQYF. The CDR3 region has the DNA TGTGCCAGCAGTGAGTGGGGGGCGGCGGATACGCAGTATTTT.

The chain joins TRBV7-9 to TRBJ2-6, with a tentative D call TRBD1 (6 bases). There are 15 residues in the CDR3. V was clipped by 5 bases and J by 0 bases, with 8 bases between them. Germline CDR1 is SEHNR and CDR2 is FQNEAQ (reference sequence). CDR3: CASSGQLSGANVLTF. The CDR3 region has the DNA TGTGCCAGCAGCGGACAGCTCTCTGGGGCCAACGTCCTGACTTTC.

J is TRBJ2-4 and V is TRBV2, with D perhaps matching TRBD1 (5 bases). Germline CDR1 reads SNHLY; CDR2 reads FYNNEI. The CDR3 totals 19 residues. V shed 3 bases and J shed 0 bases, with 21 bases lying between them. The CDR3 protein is CASSDSQDPRGIAKNIQYF. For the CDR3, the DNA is TGTGCCAGCAGTGACTCACAGGACCCCCGAGGAATAGCCAAAAACATTCAGTACTTC.

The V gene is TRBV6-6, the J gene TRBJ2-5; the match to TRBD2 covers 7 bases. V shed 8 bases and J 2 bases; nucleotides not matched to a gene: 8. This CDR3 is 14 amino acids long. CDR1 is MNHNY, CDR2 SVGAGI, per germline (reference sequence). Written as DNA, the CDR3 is TGTGCCAGCTGGCAGGGAGGGTTGCAAGAGACCCAGTACTTC. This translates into CASWQGGLQETQYF.

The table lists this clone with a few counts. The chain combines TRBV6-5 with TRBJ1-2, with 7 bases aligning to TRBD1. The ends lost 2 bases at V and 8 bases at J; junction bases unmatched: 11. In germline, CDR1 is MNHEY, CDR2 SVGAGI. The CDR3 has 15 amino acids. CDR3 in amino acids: CASSYGRGAGRGYTF. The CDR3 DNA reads TGTGCCAGCAGTTACGGCAGGGGGGCAGGGAGGGGCTACACCTTC.

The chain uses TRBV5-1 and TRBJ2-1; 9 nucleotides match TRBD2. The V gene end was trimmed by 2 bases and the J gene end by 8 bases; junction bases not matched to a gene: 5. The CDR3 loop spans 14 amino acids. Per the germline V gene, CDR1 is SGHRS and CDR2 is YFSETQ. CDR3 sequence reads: CASSLIAGEYEQFF. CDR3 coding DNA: TGCGCCAGCAGCTTAATAGCGGGAGAATATGAGCAGTTCTTC.

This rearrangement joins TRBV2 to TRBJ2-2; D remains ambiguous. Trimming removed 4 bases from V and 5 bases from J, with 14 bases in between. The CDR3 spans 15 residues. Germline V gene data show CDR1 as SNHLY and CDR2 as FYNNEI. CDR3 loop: CASSGWRVVTGELFF. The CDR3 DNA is TGTGCCAGCAGTGGTTGGCGAGTTGTAACCGGGGAGCTGTTTTTT. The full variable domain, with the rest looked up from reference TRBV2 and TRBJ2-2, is EPEVTQTPSHQVTQMGQEVILRCVPISNHLYFYWYRQILGQKVEFLVSFYNNEISEKSEIFDDQFSVERPDGSNFTLKIRSTKLEDSAMYFCASSGWRVVTGELFFGEGSRLTVL.

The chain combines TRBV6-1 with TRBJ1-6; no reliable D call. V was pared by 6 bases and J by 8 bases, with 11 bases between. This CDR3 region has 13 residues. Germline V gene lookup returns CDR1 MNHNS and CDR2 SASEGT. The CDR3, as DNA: TGTGCCAGCAGGAGATTACTGGATTCACCCCTCCACTTT. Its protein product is CASRRLLDSPLHF.

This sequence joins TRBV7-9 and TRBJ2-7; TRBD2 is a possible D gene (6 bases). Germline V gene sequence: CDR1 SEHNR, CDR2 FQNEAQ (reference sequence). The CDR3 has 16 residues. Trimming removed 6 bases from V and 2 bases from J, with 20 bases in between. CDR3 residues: CASSRGALASTYEQYF. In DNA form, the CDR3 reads TGTGCCAGCAGTCGGGGTGCCCTAGCGTCCACCTACGAGCAGTACTTC.

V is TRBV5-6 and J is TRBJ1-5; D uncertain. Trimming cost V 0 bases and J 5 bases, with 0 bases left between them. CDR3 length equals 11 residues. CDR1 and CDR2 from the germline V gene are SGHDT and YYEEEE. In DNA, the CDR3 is TGTGCCAGCAGCTTGGATCAGCCCCAGCATTTT. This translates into CASSLDQPQHF.

CDR3 sequence reads: CASSFPGGHNEQFF. DNA for the CDR3: TGTGCCAGCAGCTTCCCAGGGGGCCACAATGAGCAGTTCTTC. The chain uses TRBV5-6 and TRBJ2-1, with TRBD1 matching over 8 bases. J lost 5 bases, V lost 2 bases, and 3 bases had no gene match. The CDR3 is 14 amino acids. CDR1 is SGHDT and CDR2 is YYEEEE in the germline V gene.

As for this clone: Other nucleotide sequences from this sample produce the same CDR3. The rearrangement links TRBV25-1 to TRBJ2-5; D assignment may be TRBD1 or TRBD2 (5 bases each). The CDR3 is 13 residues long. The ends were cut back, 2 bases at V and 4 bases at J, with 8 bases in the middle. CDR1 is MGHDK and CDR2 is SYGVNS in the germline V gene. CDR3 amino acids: CASSEGGRETQYF. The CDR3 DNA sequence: TGTGCCAGCAGTGAAGGGGGACGAGAGACCCAGTACTTC.

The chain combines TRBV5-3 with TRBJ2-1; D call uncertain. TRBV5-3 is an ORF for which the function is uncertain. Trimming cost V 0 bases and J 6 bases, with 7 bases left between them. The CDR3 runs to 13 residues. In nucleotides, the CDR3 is TGTGCCAGAAGCTTGGGAGAGCGCAATGAGCAGTTCTTC. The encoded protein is CARSLGERNEQFF.

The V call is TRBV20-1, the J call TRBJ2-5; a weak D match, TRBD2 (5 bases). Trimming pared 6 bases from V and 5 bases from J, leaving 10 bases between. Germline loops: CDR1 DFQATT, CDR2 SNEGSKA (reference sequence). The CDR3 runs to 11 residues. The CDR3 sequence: CSAGRGETQYF. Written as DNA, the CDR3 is TGCAGTGCCGGACGAGGGGAGACCCAGTACTTC.

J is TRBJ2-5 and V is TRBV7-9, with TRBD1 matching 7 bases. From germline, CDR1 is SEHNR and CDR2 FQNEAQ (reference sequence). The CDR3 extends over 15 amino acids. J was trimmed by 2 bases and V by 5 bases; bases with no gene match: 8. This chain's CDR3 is CASSPRTGRQETQYF. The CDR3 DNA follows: TGTGCCAGCAGCCCGCGGACAGGCCGGCAAGAGACCCAGTACTTC.

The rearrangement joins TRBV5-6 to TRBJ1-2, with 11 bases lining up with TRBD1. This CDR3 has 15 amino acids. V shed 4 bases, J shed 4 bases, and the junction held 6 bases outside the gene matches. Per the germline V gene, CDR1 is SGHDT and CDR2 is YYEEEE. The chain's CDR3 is CASSIGTGGFYGYTF. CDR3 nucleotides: TGTGCCAGCAGCATTGGGACAGGGGGTTTCTATGGCTACACCTTC.